This passage covers 6 T cell receptor beta chains from one sample sequenced in a study of T cells in Graves' hyperthyroidism and ophthalmopathy (dated by TCRdb to between 2017 and 2020). The protocol used for the library was multiplex PCR. TCRdb records Illumina HiSeq 2000 as the sequencer. Amplification of TCR beta CDR3 regions was carried out from RNA transcripts. For the first round of RT-PCR on the TCR CDR3, the HTBI primer set was used together with the Qiagen OneStep RT-PCR kit. TCRdb reran the public reads through fastp at Q25 and MiXCR, keeping productive beta chains. Every distinct CDR3 protein forms one entry, paired with its most common genes and DNA. The sample table shows a few hundred thousand distinct CDR3 sequences, and approximately 23% are seen once. Together, the top ten hold around 64% of the sample. The specimen was blood. The source is a man in his thirties or forties with Graves' ophthalmopathy.

There are many counts of this clonotype. The chain employs TRBV6-1 and TRBJ2-7, with 10 nucleotides matching TRBD1. The CDR3 totals 15 residues. Trimming at V came to 6 bases and at J to 3 bases, leaving 8 bases not matched to a gene. CDR1 and CDR2 (germline): MNHNS, SASEGT. As DNA, the CDR3 is TGTGCCAGCAGAAGACGGACAGGGGGGATCTACGAGCAGTACTTC. Translated: CASRRRTGGIYEQYF.

The CDR3 nucleotides read TGTGCCAGCAGTTACCGGTCAGTGGGCGAGCAGTACTTC. Residues: CASSYRSVGEQYF. This chain uses TRBV6-5 with TRBJ2-7; D gene unclear. Looked up from germline, CDR1 is MNHEY and CDR2 is SVGAGI. This CDR3 contains 13 residues. Trimming shortened V by 2 bases and J by 6 bases, and 11 bases separated the two germline ends.

The genes are TRBV10-3 and TRBJ2-7, with TRBD2 as a possible D gene (6 bases). Germline CDR1 and CDR2: ENHRY and SYGVKD. CDR3 size: 15 residues. V dropped 3 bases and J dropped 6 bases, with 18 bases sitting between them. CDR3 protein: CAISDRGNKVGEQYF. CDR3 coding DNA: TGTGCCATCAGTGACCGCGGGAATAAGGTCGGCGAGCAGTACTTC.

DNA of the CDR3: TGCGCCAGCAGTGATAGCGGGCTGACAGATACGCAGTATTTT. Translated: CASSDSGLTDTQYF. The rearrangement uses TRBV10-2 and TRBJ2-3, with TRBD2 matching over 7 bases. The CDR3 totals 14 residues. The V segment lost 3 bases and the J segment 3 bases; nucleotides outside the gene matches: 3. Germline CDR1 reads WSHSY; CDR2 reads SAAADI.

This clonotype was detected ten times or more. J is TRBJ1-1 and V is TRBV30; D may be TRBD1 (6 bases). The V end was cut by 8 bases, the J end by 3 bases, with 16 bases between. CDR1 and CDR2 (germline): GTSNPN, SVGIG (reference sequence). This CDR3 region has 13 residues. The CDR3 DNA reads TGTGCCCAGAGGGGGATTGGTTACACTGAAGCTTTCTTT. Protein: CAQRGIGYTEAFF.

About this clonotype itself: A much more abundant neighbour one base away suggests this may be a read error. The chain has TRBV11-2 and TRBJ1-1; possible D gene TRBD1, 6 bases. The CDR3 is 15 residues long. Germline CDR1 reads SGHAT; CDR2 reads FQNNGV. The CDR3 sequence: CASSLGTVMNTGAFF. The DNA for the CDR3 is TGTGCCAGCAGCTTAGGGACAGTCATGAACACTGGAGCTTTCTTT.